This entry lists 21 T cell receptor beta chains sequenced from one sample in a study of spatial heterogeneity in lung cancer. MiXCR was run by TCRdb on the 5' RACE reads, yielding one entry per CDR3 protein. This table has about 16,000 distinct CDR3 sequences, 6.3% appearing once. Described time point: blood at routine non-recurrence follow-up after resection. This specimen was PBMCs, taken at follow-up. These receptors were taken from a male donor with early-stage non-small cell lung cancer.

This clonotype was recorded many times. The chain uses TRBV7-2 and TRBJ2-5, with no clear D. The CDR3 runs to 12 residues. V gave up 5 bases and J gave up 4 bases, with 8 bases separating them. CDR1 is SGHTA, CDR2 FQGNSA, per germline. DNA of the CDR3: TGTGCCAGCAGCCTTTCGTTAGAGACCCAGTACTTC. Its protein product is CASSLSLETQYF.

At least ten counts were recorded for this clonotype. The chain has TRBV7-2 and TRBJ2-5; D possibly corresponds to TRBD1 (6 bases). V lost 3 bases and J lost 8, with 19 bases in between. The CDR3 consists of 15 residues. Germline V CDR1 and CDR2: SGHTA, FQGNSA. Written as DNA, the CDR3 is TGTGCCAGCAGCTTGGACCACAGGTCACAGGGAACCCAGTACTTC. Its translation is CASSLDHRSQGTQYF.

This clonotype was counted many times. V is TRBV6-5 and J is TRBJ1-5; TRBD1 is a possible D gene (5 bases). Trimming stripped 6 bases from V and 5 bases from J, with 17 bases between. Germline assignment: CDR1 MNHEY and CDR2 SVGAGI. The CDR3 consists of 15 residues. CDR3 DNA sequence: TGTGCCAGCAGCCTGGCAGGGACGACGGATCAGCCCCAGCATTTT. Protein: CASSLAGTTDQPQHF.

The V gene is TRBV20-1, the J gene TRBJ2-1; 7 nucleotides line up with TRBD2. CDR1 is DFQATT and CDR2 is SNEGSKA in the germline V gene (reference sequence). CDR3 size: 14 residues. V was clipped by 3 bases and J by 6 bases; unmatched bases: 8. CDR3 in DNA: TGCAGTGCTAGGTTTTCTAGCGGACCCAATGAGCAGTTCTTC. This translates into CSARFSSGPNEQFF.

CDR3 coding DNA: TGTGCCAGCAGCTTTACAGGGATGAACACTGAAGCTTTCTTT. Amino acids: CASSFTGMNTEAFF. The V and J genes are TRBV7-9 and TRBJ1-1; weak D call: TRBD1 (6 bases). Trimming stripped 3 bases from V and 0 bases from J, with 8 bases between. This CDR3 contains 14 residues. Germline assignment: CDR1 SEHNR and CDR2 FQNEAQ (reference sequence).

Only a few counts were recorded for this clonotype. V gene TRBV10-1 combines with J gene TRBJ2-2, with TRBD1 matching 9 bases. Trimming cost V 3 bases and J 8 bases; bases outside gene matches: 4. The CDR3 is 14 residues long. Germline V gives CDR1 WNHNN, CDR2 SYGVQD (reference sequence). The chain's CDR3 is CASSDPGTGGELFF. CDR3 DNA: TGCGCCAGCAGTGACCCCGGGACAGGGGGGGAGCTGTTTTTT.

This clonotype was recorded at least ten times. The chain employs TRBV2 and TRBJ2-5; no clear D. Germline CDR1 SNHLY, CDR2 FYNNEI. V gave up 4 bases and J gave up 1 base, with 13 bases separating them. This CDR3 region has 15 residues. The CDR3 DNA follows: TGTGCCAGCAGTGCCCCCAAGGCGGCCCAAGAGACCCAGTACTTC. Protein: CASSAPKAAQETQYF.

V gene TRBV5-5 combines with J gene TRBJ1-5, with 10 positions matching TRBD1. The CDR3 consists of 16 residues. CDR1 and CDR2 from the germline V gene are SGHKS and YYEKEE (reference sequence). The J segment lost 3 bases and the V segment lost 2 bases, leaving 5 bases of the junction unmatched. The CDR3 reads CASSFAGQGINQPQHF. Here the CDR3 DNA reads TGTGCCAGCAGCTTTGCGGGACAGGGGATCAATCAGCCCCAGCATTTT.

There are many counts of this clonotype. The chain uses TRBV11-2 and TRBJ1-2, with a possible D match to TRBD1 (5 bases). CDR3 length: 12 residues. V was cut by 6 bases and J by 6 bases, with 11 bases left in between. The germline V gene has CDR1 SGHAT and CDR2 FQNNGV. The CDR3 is CASRPIGDGYTF. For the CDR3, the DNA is TGTGCCAGCAGGCCAATAGGGGATGGCTACACCTTC.

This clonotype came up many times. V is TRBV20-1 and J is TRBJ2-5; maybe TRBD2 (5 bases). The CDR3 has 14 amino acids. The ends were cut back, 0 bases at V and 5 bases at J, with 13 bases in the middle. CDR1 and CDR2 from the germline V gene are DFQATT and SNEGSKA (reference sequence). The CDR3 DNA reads TGCAGTGCTAGAGATAGGCTAGCCGGCGAGACCCAGTACTTC. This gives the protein CSARDRLAGETQYF.

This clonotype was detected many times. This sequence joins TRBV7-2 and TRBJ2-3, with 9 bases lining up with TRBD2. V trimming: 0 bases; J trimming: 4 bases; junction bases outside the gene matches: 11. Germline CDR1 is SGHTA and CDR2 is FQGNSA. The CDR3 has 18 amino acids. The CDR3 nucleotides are TGTGCCAGCAGCTTAGCGATTAGCGGGAGTGTTTTAGCAGATACGCAGTATTTT. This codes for CASSLAISGSVLADTQYF.

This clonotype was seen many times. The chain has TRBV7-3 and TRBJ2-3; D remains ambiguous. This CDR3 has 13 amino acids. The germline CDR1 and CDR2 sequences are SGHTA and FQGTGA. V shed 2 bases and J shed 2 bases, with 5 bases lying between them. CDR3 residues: CASSLAYTDTQYF. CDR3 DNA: TGTGCCAGCAGCTTAGCCTACACAGATACGCAGTATTTT. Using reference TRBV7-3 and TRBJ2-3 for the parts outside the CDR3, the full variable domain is GAGVSQTPSNKVTEKGKYVELRCDPISGHTALYWYRQSLGQGPEFLIYFQGTGAADDSGLPNDRFFAVRPEGSVSTLKIQRTERGDSAVYLCASSLAYTDTQYFGPGTRLTVL.

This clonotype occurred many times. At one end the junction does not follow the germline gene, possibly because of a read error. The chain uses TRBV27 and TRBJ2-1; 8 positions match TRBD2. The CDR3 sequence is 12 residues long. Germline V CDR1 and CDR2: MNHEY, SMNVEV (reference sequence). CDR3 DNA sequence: TGTGCCAGCAGCCTACCGGGACTAGTGCTCTCGTTC. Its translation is CASSLPGLVLSF.

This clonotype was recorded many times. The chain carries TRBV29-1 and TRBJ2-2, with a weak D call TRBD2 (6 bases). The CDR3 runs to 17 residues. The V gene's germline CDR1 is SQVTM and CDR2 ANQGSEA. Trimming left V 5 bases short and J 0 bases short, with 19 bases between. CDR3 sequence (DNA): TGCAGCGTTCCATCCCCCTTTAGCGGAACGAACACCGGGGAGCTGTTTTTT. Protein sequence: CSVPSPFSGTNTGELFF.

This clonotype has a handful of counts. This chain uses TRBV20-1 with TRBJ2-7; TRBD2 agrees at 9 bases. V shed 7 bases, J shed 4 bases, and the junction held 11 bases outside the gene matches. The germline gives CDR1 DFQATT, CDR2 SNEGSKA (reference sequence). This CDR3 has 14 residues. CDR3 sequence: CSGLRLAGPYEQYF. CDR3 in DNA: TGCAGTGGGCTAAGGCTAGCGGGGCCTTACGAGCAGTACTTC.

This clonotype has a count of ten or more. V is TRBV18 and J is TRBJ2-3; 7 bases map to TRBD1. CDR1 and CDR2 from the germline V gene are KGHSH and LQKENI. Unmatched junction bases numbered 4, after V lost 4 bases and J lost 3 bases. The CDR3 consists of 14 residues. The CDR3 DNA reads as TGTGCCAGCTCACAGACAGGGACGACAGATACGCAGTATTTT. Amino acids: CASSQTGTTDTQYF.

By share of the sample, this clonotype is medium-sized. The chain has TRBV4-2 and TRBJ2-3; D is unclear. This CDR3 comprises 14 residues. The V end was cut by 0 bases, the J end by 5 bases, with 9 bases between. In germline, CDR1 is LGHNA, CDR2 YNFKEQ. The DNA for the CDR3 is TGTGCCAGCAGCCAAGATCCCGATGGAGATACGCAGTATTTT. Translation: CASSQDPDGDTQYF.

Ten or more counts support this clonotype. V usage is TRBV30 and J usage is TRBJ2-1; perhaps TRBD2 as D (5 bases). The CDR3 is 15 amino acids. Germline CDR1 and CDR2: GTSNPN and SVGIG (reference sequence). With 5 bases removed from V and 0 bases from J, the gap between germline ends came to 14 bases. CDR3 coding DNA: TGTGCCTGGGGACGGAAAGGGAGCTCCTACAATGAGCAGTTCTTC. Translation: CAWGRKGSSYNEQFF.

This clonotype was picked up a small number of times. The CDR3 spells CASSFEGRRETQYF. The CDR3 nucleotides read TGCGCCAGCAGCTTCGAGGGACGTAGGGAGACCCAGTACTTC. This chain links TRBV5-1 with TRBJ2-5; D is possibly TRBD1 or TRBD2 (5 bases each). The length of the CDR3 is 14 residues. Deletions cut 2 bases from V and 5 bases from J, with 13 bases between. In germline, CDR1 is SGHRS, CDR2 YFSETQ.

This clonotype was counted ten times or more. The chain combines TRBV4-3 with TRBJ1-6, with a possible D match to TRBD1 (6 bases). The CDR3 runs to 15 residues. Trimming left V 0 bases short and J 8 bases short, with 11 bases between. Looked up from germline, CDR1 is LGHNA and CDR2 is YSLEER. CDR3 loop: CASSQDGGRDSPLHF. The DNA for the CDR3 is TGCGCCAGCAGCCAAGATGGGGGGCGAGATTCACCCCTCCACTTT.

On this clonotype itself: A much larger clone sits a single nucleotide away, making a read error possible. CDR3 coding DNA: TGTGCCAGCAGCGGTAACTATAGCTACACCTTC. Protein product: CASSGNYSYTF. The chain has TRBV28 and TRBJ1-2; D is undetermined. The CDR3 has 11 amino acids. The germline V gene encodes CDR1 MDHEN and CDR2 SYDVKM.